The T cell receptor (beta chain) under discussion was sequenced for a study of regulatory T cells in long-lasting Graves disease. Time point: newly diagnosed GD, antithyroid drugs for less than 3 months. RNA from PBMCs was the source of the TCR library. This clonotype was counted ten times or more. Per the germline V gene, CDR1 is LNHDA and CDR2 is SQIVND (reference sequence). The CDR3 contains 15 residues. Trimming at V came to 3 bases and at J to 8 bases, leaving 7 bases not matched to a gene. To make TCR beta libraries, researchers used iRepertoire HTBI primers and Arm-PCR of CDR3 regions. TCRdb redid the calling of the multiplex PCR reads with MiXCR, one entry per CDR3 protein. The table has 550,000 or so distinct CDR3 sequences, about 12% seen once; the top ten hold approximately 9%. The data also belong to a second study, concerning T cells in Graves' hyperthyroidism and ophthalmopathy. That report notes: Each patient was aged 18 to 65 and had newly diagnosed hyperthyroidism of under 2 months' duration. Most thyroid clonotypes expanded above 0.001 appeared in blood too. In simple terms, a model built on 13 V-J features told ophthalmopathy apart from stable hyperthyroidism.

The starting material was peripheral blood mononuclear cells (PBMCs), obtained at new diagnosis, from a patient treated with antithyroid drugs. The source of this sequence is a woman aged 25 to 39 with Graves disease. J is TRBJ1-2 and V is TRBV19, with 12 bases aligning to TRBD1. The CDR3 protein is CASSIRDRGPTGYTF. DNA of the CDR3: TGTGCCAGTAGTATCCGGGACAGGGGGCCCACCGGCTACACCTTC.